Detailed here is one TCR beta chain. Its matching antigen is unknown. TCRdb re-called the RT-PCR reads with MiXCR, one entry per CDR3 protein. The table has over 800,000 distinct CDR3 sequences, 20% to 25% seen once. This record belongs to a study of response to subunit inactivated influenza vaccine. General study points: Only a handful of new T cells, the authors suggested, are recruited with each seasonal influenza vaccination.

The V end was cut by 4 bases, the J end by 5 bases, with 13 bases between. The CDR3 totals 13 residues. Per germline, CDR1 SGHRS and CDR2 YFSETQ. This receptor was taken from a man between 45 and 60 years old who received an inactivated influenza vaccine. The sample here was PBMCs from blood, taken 5 days after vaccination. The rearrangement links TRBV5-1 to TRBJ2-7; D remains unclear. DNA of the CDR3: TGCGCCAGCAGCACCAGGCCGAGCGACGAGCAGTACTTC. It is translated as CASSTRPSDEQYF.